Below, 17 T cell receptor beta chains from the same sample are listed, as sequenced in a study of PD-L1 blockade in urothelial cancer. As to time point: pretreatment peripheral blood. Repertoires were generated with immunoSEQ multiplex PCR, while TCRdb's copy carries only in-frame clones and drops some. The sample has 130,000 or so clones, approximately 84% seen once. Sequencing used PBMCs, obtained around atezolizumab (anti-PD-L1) treatment. The receptors were sampled from a man in his fifties or sixties with urothelial cancer.

The gene calls are TRBV6-1 and TRBJ1-2; D is perhaps TRBD1 (5 bases). Trimming shortened V by 2 bases and J by 11 bases, and 18 bases separated the two germline ends. The CDR3 extends over 14 amino acids. Germline loops: CDR1 MNHNS, CDR2 SASEGT. The CDR3 DNA follows: TGTGCCAGCAGTGAAAGGTTGACAGAGGCGAGGTACACCTTC. Its translation is CASSERLTEARYTF.

The chain employs TRBV18 and TRBJ1-2; TRBD1 aligns across 7 bases. The J segment lost 8 bases and the V segment lost 6 bases, leaving 6 bases of the junction unmatched. Germline CDR1 and CDR2: KGHSH and LQKENI. The CDR3 spans 12 residues. CDR3 residues: CASSSTGEGYTF. The CDR3 bases are TGTGCCAGCTCCAGTACAGGGGAGGGCTACACCTTC. Full variable domain (remainder filled in from reference TRBV18 and TRBJ1-2): NAGVMQNPRHLVRRRGQEARLRCSPMKGHSHVYWYRQLPEEGLKFMVYLQKENIIDESGMPKERFSAEFPKEGPSILRIQQVVRGDSAAYFCASSSTGEGYTFGSGTRLTVV.

This clone was detected a few times. The rearrangement uses TRBV5-1 and TRBJ2-5; maybe TRBD2 (6 bases). Per the germline V gene, CDR1 is SGHRS and CDR2 is YFSETQ. CDR3 length equals 13 residues. V was pared by 1 base and J by 5 bases, with 9 bases between. For the CDR3, the DNA is TGCGCCAGCAGCTTGAACCGGGGGGAGACCCAGTACTTC. Protein product: CASSLNRGETQYF. The full variable domain, in which reference TRBV5-1 and TRBJ2-5 provide the parts outside the CDR3, is KAGVTQTPRYLIKTRGQQVTLSCSPISGHRSVSWYQQTPGQGLQFLFEYFSETQRNKGNFPGRFSGRQFSNSRSEMNVSTLELGDSALYLCASSLNRGETQYFGPGTRLLVL.

The CDR3 DNA sequence: TGTGCCAGCAGTGACCTTGACAGGGGAAGCCTTTACACAGATACGCAGTATTTT. This translates into CASSDLDRGSLYTDTQYF. The rearrangement links TRBV2 to TRBJ2-3; 8 bases map to TRBD1. Germline V lookup: CDR1 SNHLY, CDR2 FYNNEI. CDR3 size: 18 residues. Trimming cost V 3 bases and J 2 bases; bases outside gene matches: 13.

This clone was seen a few times. This rearrangement joins TRBV29-1 to TRBJ2-3, with TRBD2 matching over 16 bases. V gave up 3 bases and J gave up 1 base; unmatched junction bases: 7. The CDR3 extends over 18 amino acids. Germline V gene data show CDR1 as SQVTM and CDR2 as ANQGSEA. The CDR3 reads CSVDGTSGRGSRTDTQYF. In nucleotides, the CDR3 is TGCAGCGTTGATGGGACTAGCGGGAGGGGCTCACGCACAGATACGCAGTATTTT.

This clone was recorded a few times. The V gene is TRBV28, the J gene TRBJ1-5, with 7 positions matching TRBD1. Germline V gene sequence: CDR1 MDHEN, CDR2 SYDVKM. V lost 5 bases, J lost 9 bases, and 13 bases stayed unmatched. This CDR3 is built from 15 residues. CDR3 bases: TGTGCCAGCAGTCACGGCGGACAGGAACTATGGCCCCAGCATTTT. Protein: CASSHGGQELWPQHF. Full variable domain (missing parts from reference TRBV28 and TRBJ1-5): DVKVTQSSRYLVKRTGEKVFLECVQDMDHENMFWYRQDPGLGLRLIYFSYDVKMKEKGDIPEGYSVSREKKERFSLILESASTNQTSMYLCASSHGGQELWPQHFGDGTRLSIL.

J is TRBJ2-5 and V is TRBV7-9; 7 bases line up with TRBD1. Germline trimming cut 4 bases from V and 1 base from J; bases unmatched to any gene: 6. CDR1 is SEHNR, CDR2 FQNEAQ, per germline (reference sequence). The CDR3 extends over 15 amino acids. The CDR3 here is CASSSYRGLQETQYF. The CDR3 region has the DNA TGTGCCAGCAGCTCTTACAGGGGCCTCCAAGAGACCCAGTACTTC. The variable domain in full, completed from reference TRBV7-9 and TRBJ2-5, reads DTGVSQNPRHKITKRGQNVTFRCDPISEHNRLYWYRQTLGQGPEFLTYFQNEAQLEKSRLLSDRFSAERPKGSFSTLEIQRTEQGDSAMYLCASSSYRGLQETQYFGPGTRLLVL.

V usage is TRBV18 and J usage is TRBJ1-1; D unresolved. CDR3 length: 12 amino acids. CDR1 is KGHSH and CDR2 is LQKENI in the germline V gene. V was clipped by 1 base and J by 13 bases, with 13 bases between them. The CDR3 loop is CASSPQVTAVFF. The CDR3 nucleotides read TGTGCCAGCTCACCACAGGTAACAGCAGTTTTCTTT.

This clone was recorded a few times. This chain connects TRBV7-8 to TRBJ1-6, with 11 bases aligning to TRBD1. Germline CDR1 SGHVS, CDR2 FQNEAQ. CDR3 size: 13 residues. With V trimmed by 8 bases and J by 8 bases, 2 bases remained unmatched. In DNA, the CDR3 is TGTGCCAGCGCGGGACAGGGGGATTCACCCCTCCACTTT. Translating gives CASAGQGDSPLHF.

The CDR3 protein is CASSWVGEGNQPQHF. For the CDR3, the DNA is TGTGCCAGCAGCTGGGTGGGAGAGGGCAATCAGCCCCAGCATTTT. The chain couples TRBV28 to TRBJ1-5; D not resolved. Trimming shortened V by 6 bases and J by 2 bases, and 14 bases separated the two germline ends. Germline V gene lookup returns CDR1 MDHEN and CDR2 SYDVKM. The CDR3 has 15 amino acids.

This clone has a handful of counts. V is TRBV9 and J is TRBJ2-1; 8 bases align to TRBD2. The J segment lost 4 bases and the V segment lost 0 bases, leaving 3 bases of the junction unmatched. CDR3 length: 15 amino acids. The germline V gene encodes CDR1 SGDLS and CDR2 YYNGEE. CDR3 sequence reads: CASSVELAEYNEQFF. The DNA for the CDR3 is TGTGCCAGCAGCGTAGAACTAGCGGAGTACAATGAGCAGTTCTTC.

J is TRBJ2-1 and V is TRBV5-1; 13 bases align to TRBD2. The V segment lost 2 bases and the J segment 12 bases; nucleotides outside the gene matches: 11. The CDR3 consists of 16 residues. The V gene's germline CDR1 is SGHRS and CDR2 YFSETQ. The CDR3 spells CASSFQGLAGKSAQFF. The CDR3 nucleotides are TGCGCCAGCAGCTTCCAGGGACTAGCGGGAAAAAGCGCGCAGTTCTTC.

The chain has TRBV15 and TRBJ1-4, with 8 bases identical to TRBD1. The junction had 7 bases not matched to a gene; V was cut back by 3 bases and J by 7 bases. The CDR3 consists of 15 residues. CDR1 LNHNV and CDR2 YYDKDF come from the germline V gene (reference sequence). The CDR3 coding sequence is TGTGCCACCAGCAGGTGGACAGGGAAGGGTGAAAAACTGTTTTTT. Amino acid sequence: CATSRWTGKGEKLFF. The full variable domain, in which reference TRBV15 and TRBJ1-4 provide the parts outside the CDR3, is DAMVIQNPRYQVTQFGKPVTLSCSQTLNHNVMYWYQQKSSQAPKLLFHYYDKDFNNEADTPDNFQSRRPNTSFCFLDIRSPGLGDTAMYLCATSRWTGKGEKLFFGSGTQLSVL.

The chain employs TRBV5-6 and TRBJ2-1, with TRBD1 matching over 7 bases. Germline assignment: CDR1 SGHDT and CDR2 YYEEEE. CDR3 size: 15 residues. Losses at the gene ends were 4 bases for V and 4 bases for J; bases not matched to a gene: 8. In nucleotides, the CDR3 is TGTGCCAGCAGCCCCCTCCGGGACAGATACAATGAGCAGTTCTTC. It yields the protein CASSPLRDRYNEQFF.

This chain connects TRBV11-2 to TRBJ2-3, with D possibly matching TRBD1 (5 bases). Trimming pared 3 bases from V and 4 bases from J, leaving 11 bases between. The CDR3 has 14 residues. Germline CDR1 SGHAT, CDR2 FQNNGV. The CDR3 sequence: CASSFRDRADTQYF. DNA of the CDR3: TGTGCCAGCAGCTTCAGGGATAGGGCAGATACGCAGTATTTT.

This clone was recorded only once. This chain connects TRBV5-6 to TRBJ2-5, with D unresolved. Germline V CDR1 and CDR2: SGHDT, YYEEEE. V shed 3 bases and J shed 0 bases, with 12 bases lying between them. The CDR3 covers 15 residues. CDR3: CASSSRLGYQETQYF. The CDR3 DNA reads TGTGCCAGCAGCTCACGACTCGGCTACCAAGAGACCCAGTACTTC.

The chain links TRBV6-1 to TRBJ1-1; perhaps TRBD1 as D (5 bases). This CDR3 has 12 amino acids. Germline-derived CDR1 and CDR2 are MNHNS and SASEGT. The germline V and J ends were trimmed by 3 bases and 3 bases, with 5 bases remaining between them. The CDR3 sequence is CASSDRDTEAFF. The CDR3 DNA reads TGTGCCAGCAGTGACAGGGACACTGAAGCTTTCTTT.